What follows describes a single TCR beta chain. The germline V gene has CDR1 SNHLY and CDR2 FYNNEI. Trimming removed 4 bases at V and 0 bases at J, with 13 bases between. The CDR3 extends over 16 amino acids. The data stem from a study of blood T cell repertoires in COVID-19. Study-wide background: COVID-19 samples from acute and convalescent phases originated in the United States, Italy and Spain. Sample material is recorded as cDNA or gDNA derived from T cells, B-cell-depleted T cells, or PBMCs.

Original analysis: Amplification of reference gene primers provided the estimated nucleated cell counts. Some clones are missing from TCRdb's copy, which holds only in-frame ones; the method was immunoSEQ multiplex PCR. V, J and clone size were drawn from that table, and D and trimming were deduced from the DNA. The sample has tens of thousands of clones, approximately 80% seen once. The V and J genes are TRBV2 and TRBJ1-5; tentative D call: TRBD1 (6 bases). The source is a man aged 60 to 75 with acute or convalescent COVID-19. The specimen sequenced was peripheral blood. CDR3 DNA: TGTGCCAGCAGTGCCCATACAGGGTATAGCAATCAGCCCCAGCATTTT. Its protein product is CASSAHTGYSNQPQHF.